Each of the 6 T cell receptor beta chains below was sequenced from the same sample in a study of blood T cell repertoires in COVID-19. Repertoires were generated with immunoSEQ multiplex PCR, while TCRdb's copy carries only in-frame clones and drops some. Of about 44,000 clones in the sample, 87% were seen once. The sequencing input was peripheral blood. The receptors stem from a woman aged 80 or over in a cohort sampled during active or convalescent COVID-19.

V is TRBV4-3 and J is TRBJ2-2; tentative D call: TRBD1 (6 bases). V lost 4 bases to trimming and J lost 1 base, with 13 bases between them. The CDR3 has 16 residues. Germline V CDR1 and CDR2: LGHNA, YSLEER. The CDR3 DNA is TGCGCCAGCAGCCTCAGCAGGGGCCTGAACACCGGGGAGCTGTTTTTT. Its translation is CASSLSRGLNTGELFF.

The chain has TRBV19 and TRBJ2-1; perhaps TRBD2 as D (6 bases). CDR1 is LNHDA and CDR2 is SQIVND in the germline V gene (reference sequence). The V end lost 0 bases, the J end lost 1 base, and 13 bases lay between the germline ends. This CDR3 has 17 amino acids. The CDR3 sequence: CASSIDPPGVSYNEQFF. The CDR3 DNA reads as TGTGCCAGTAGTATAGATCCCCCGGGGGTGTCCTACAATGAGCAGTTCTTC.

V and J are TRBV30 and TRBJ2-3; 9 bases fit TRBD1. CDR1 is GTSNPN, CDR2 SVGIG, per germline (reference sequence). Trimming removed 1 base from V and 11 bases from J; junction bases left unmatched: 4. This CDR3 comprises 12 residues. The CDR3 is CAWSATGGGQYF. The CDR3 DNA reads as TGTGCCTGGAGTGCTACAGGGGGCGGGCAGTATTTT.

The chain links TRBV9 to TRBJ2-6, with D unclear. CDR3 length equals 16 residues. Per germline, CDR1 SGDLS and CDR2 YYNGEE. V was shortened by 4 bases and J by 2 bases, with 13 bases between the two germline ends. CDR3 in DNA: TGTGCCAGCAGCCCCCGCAGTTACGCTGGGGCCAACGTCCTGACTTTC. Translating it yields CASSPRSYAGANVLTF. The full variable domain, rest sourced from reference TRBV9 and TRBJ2-6, is DSGVTQTPKHLITATGQRVTLRCSPRSGDLSVYWYQQSLDQGLQFLIQYYNGEERAKGNILERFSAQQFPDLHSELNLSSLELGDSALYFCASSPRSYAGANVLTFGAGSRLTVL.

A note on this clone: The junction differs from germline at one of its ends, possibly a read error. This chain joins TRBV5-5 and TRBJ2-7, with 10 bases identical to TRBD1. The V gene's germline CDR1 is SGHKS and CDR2 YYEKEE (reference sequence). This CDR3 comprises 15 residues. The CDR3 region is CASSLGPGTGAHRNF. DNA of the CDR3: TGTGCCAGCAGCTTGGGCCCCGGGACAGGGGCCCATAGGAACTTC.

V and J are TRBV3-1 (or the pseudogene TRBV3-2) and TRBJ2-2, with 11 bases matching TRBD2. With 3 bases clipped from V and 6 bases from J, the junction kept 3 bases outside the gene matches. The CDR3 consists of 15 residues. Germline V gene data show CDR1 as LGHDT and CDR2 as YNNKEL (reference sequence). The CDR3 reads CASSQLAGGPGELFF. The DNA for the CDR3 is TGTGCCAGCAGCCAGTTAGCGGGAGGGCCCGGGGAGCTGTTTTTT.